One T cell receptor (beta chain) is described in this entry. In the study's own analysis: For nucleated cells, counts were estimated from reference gene primer amplification. The data were produced by immunoSEQ multiplex PCR, yet TCRdb's version contains in-frame clones alone and is incomplete. Clone size and V and J calls were adopted from that table, with D and trimming inferred from the DNA. The table lists approximately 300,000 clones, approximately 88% of them singletons. The record originates from a study of blood T cell repertoires in COVID-19. About the study: There were acute and convalescent COVID-19 samples, and they came from the United States, Italy and Spain.

There are 12 residues in the CDR3. CDR1 is MGHDK, CDR2 SYGVNS, per germline. Between the trimmed V and J ends, which lost 1 base and 5 bases, there was a span of 5 bases. The specimen sequenced was peripheral blood. V usage is TRBV25-1 and J usage is TRBJ1-1, with D unresolved. The TCR was taken from a man younger than 35 who had recovered from COVID-19. DNA of the CDR3: TGTGCCAGCAGTGAATGGGAGACTGAAGCTTTCTTT. Encoded protein: CASSEWETEAFF.